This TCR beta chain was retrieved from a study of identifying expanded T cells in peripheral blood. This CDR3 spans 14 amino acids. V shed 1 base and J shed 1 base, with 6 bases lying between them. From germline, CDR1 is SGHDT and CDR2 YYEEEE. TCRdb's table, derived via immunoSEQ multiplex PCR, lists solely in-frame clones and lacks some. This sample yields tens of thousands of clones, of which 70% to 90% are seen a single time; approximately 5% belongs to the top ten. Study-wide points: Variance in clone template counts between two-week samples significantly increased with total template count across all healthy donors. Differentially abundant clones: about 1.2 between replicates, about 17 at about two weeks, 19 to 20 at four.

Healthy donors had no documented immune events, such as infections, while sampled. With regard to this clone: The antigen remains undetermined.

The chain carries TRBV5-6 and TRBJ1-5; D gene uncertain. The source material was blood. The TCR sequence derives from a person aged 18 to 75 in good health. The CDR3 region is CASSLIFSNQPQHF. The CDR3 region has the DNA TGTGCCAGCAGCTTGATTTTCAGCAATCAGCCCCAGCATTTT.